This entry lists 6 T cell receptor beta chains sequenced from one sample in a study of control samples from healthy donors and cancer patients. The data were produced by immunoSEQ multiplex PCR, yet TCRdb's version contains in-frame clones alone and is incomplete. The sample consists of hundreds of thousands of clones, about nine tenths of them appearing once. The sample comprised PBMCs. The source is a man in his forties with head and neck cancer.

The chain has TRBV5-1 and TRBJ2-2; TRBD2 aligns across 9 bases. The CDR3 runs 16 residues. V lost 3 bases to trimming and J lost 6 bases; unmatched junction nucleotides: 9. The germline CDR1 and CDR2 sequences are SGHRS and YFSETQ. The CDR3 sequence is CASSSSRSGGAGELFF. In DNA form, the CDR3 reads TGCGCCAGCAGCTCAAGTCGTAGCGGGGGTGCCGGGGAGCTGTTTTTT.

The CDR3 is CATSDSRPNTGAEQFF. DNA for the CDR3: TGTGCCACCAGTGATTCCCGACCGAACACGGGCGCTGAGCAGTTCTTC. This chain uses TRBV24-1 with TRBJ2-1; D gene unclear. Germline CDR1 reads KGHDR; CDR2 reads SFDVKD. The length of the CDR3 is 16 residues. Trimming stripped 2 bases from V and 9 bases from J, with 19 bases between.

The rearrangement uses TRBV2 and TRBJ2-7; D remains ambiguous. With 2 bases removed from V and 0 bases from J, the gap between germline ends came to 11 bases. The CDR3 contains 15 residues. The germline V gene has CDR1 SNHLY and CDR2 FYNNEI. The CDR3 DNA reads as TGTGCCAGCAGTGAACAGGCGCTCTTCTCCTACGAGCAGTACTTC. Protein product: CASSEQALFSYEQYF.

The V gene is TRBV28, the J gene TRBJ1-1, with D uncertain. The CDR3 runs 12 residues. Trimming shortened V by 10 bases and J by 6 bases, and 15 bases separated the two germline ends. CDR1 is MDHEN, CDR2 SYDVKM, per germline. CDR3 amino acids: CATKRASAEAFF. The CDR3 DNA follows: TGTGCCACCAAACGGGCGTCGGCTGAAGCTTTCTTT.

The rearrangement joins TRBV2 to TRBJ1-1; D unclear. The CDR3 runs to 13 residues. Trimming removed 4 bases at V and 1 base at J, with 7 bases between. Germline V gene sequence: CDR1 SNHLY, CDR2 FYNNEI. The CDR3 loop is CASSGEGNTEAFF. The CDR3 DNA sequence: TGTGCCAGCAGTGGGGAGGGGAACACTGAAGCTTTCTTT.

This chain connects TRBV29-1 to TRBJ2-3; maybe TRBD2 (5 bases). The CDR3 has 15 amino acids. Germline loops: CDR1 SQVTM, CDR2 ANQGSEA. Trimming pared 6 bases from V and 1 base from J, leaving 17 bases between. CDR3 sequence reads: CSVQQGSAGTDTQYF. The DNA for the CDR3 is TGCAGCGTCCAACAAGGCTCAGCGGGCACAGATACGCAGTATTTT.